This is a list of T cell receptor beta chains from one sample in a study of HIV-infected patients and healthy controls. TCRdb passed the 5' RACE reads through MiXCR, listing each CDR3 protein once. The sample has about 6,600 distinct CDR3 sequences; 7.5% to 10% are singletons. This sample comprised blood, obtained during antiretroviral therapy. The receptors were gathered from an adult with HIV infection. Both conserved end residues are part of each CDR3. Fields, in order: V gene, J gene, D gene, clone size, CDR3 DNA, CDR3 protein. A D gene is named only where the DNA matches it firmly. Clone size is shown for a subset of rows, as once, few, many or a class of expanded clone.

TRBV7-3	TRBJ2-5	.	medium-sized	TGTGCCAGCAGTCCGAACCACGGGCAGGGAGAGACCCAGTACTTC	CASSPNHGQGETQYF
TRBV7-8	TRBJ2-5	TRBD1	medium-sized	TGTGCCAGCAGCTTAGCGGGGACAGGGCAAGAGACCCAGTACTTC	CASSLAGTGQETQYF
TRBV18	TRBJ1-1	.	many	TGTGCCAGCTCACCCCCAGGGAACACTGAAGCTTTCTTT	CASSPPGNTEAFF
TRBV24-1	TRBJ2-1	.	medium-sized	TGTGCCACCGCTACTGGGTCTAGCTCCTACAATGAGCAGTTCTTC	CATATGSSSYNEQFF
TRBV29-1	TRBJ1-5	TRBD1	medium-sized	TGCAGCGTTGGGACAGGGAGGCATCAGCCCCAGCATTTT	CSVGTGRHQPQHF
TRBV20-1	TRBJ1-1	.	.	TGCAGTGCTACCACCCCAGAGAACACTGAAGCTTTCTTT	CSATTPENTEAFF
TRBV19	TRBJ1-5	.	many	TGTGCCAGTAGCCAAAAGTTACAGGGTAACAATCAGCCCCAGCATTTT	CASSQKLQGNNQPQHF
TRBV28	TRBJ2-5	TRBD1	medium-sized	TGTGCCAGCAGTGGGACAGGGAAAGAGACCCAGTACTTC	CASSGTGKETQYF
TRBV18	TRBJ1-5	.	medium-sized	TGTGCCAGCTCACTGGCTGGAAAGGCCCCCCAGCATTTT	CASSLAGKAPQHF
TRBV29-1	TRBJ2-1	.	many	TGCAGCGTTCGAAGCTCGGGGGCCTACAATGAGCAGTTCTTC	CSVRSSGAYNEQFF